These 10 T cell receptor beta chains came from one sample sequenced in a study of identical twins. TCRdb fed the 5' RACE reads into MiXCR, producing one record per CDR3 protein. Among about 240,000 distinct CDR3 sequences listed, approximately 12% were seen once. These data were likewise used in another study, on yellow fever vaccine responses in identical twins.

Material for sequencing was memory (CD45RO+) T cells sorted from blood. These receptors were collected from a woman aged 18-29 years in good health.

The sample holds a few counts of this clonotype. The genes are TRBV19 and TRBJ1-1, with D maybe TRBD1 (6 bases). There are 12 residues in the CDR3. The V end lost 7 bases, the J end lost 7 bases, and 13 bases lay between the germline ends. Looked up from germline, CDR1 is LNHDA and CDR2 is SQIVND (reference sequence). CDR3 loop: CASKNRVSEAFF. DNA for the CDR3: TGTGCCAGTAAGAACAGGGTTAGTGAAGCTTTCTTT.

The genes are TRBV28 and TRBJ2-2; 8 bases match TRBD1. The trim removed 5 bases at V and 5 bases at J, leaving 7 bases unmatched. The CDR3 is made up of 15 amino acids. CDR1 and CDR2 (germline): MDHEN, SYDVKM. CDR3 region: CASSVTQGATGELFF. CDR3 bases: TGTGCCAGCAGTGTAACCCAGGGGGCGACCGGGGAGCTGTTTTTT. The whole variable domain, filled in from reference TRBV28 and TRBJ2-2, reads DVKVTQSSRYLVKRTGEKVFLECVQDMDHENMFWYRQDPGLGLRLIYFSYDVKMKEKGDIPEGYSVSREKKERFSLILESASTNQTSMYLCASSVTQGATGELFFGEGSRLTVL.

This clonotype has just a few counts. This chain uses TRBV15 with TRBJ2-1, with 7 bases lining up with TRBD2. With V trimmed by 4 bases and J by 4 bases, 7 bases remained unmatched. The germline gives CDR1 LNHNV, CDR2 YYDKDF (reference sequence). The CDR3 length is 15 residues. The CDR3 is CATSKAGVTYNEQFF. The CDR3 DNA reads as TGTGCCACCAGCAAGGCGGGAGTTACGTACAATGAGCAGTTCTTC.

The chain recombines TRBV5-1 with TRBJ2-1; 16 positions agree with TRBD2. Germline CDR1 reads SGHRS; CDR2 reads YFSETQ. The CDR3 length is 17 residues. Trimming cost V 4 bases and J 7 bases; bases outside gene matches: 8. Here the CDR3 reads CASSPNLGLAGGNEQFF. The CDR3, as DNA: TGCGCCAGCAGCCCGAACTTGGGACTAGCGGGAGGGAATGAGCAGTTCTTC.

The rearrangement joins TRBV5-1 to TRBJ1-2; D gene ambiguous. Trimming pared 1 base from V and 4 bases from J, leaving 11 bases between. The CDR3 consists of 14 residues. CDR1 and CDR2 from the germline V gene are SGHRS and YFSETQ. CDR3 nucleotide sequence: TGCGCCAGCAGCTTGTCAACAGACCGCTATGGCTACACCTTC. Translating gives CASSLSTDRYGYTF.

This clonotype has more than one count but fewer than ten. The V call is TRBV7-8, the J call TRBJ2-7; 9 bases line up with TRBD1. Trimming took 4 bases from V and 1 from J; bases not matched to a gene: 5. This CDR3 is built from 15 residues. Germline V gene data show CDR1 as SGHVS and CDR2 as FQNEAQ. Here the CDR3 reads CASSSGTGISYEQYF. Here the CDR3 DNA reads TGTGCCAGCAGCTCAGGGACAGGGATTTCCTACGAGCAGTACTTC.

The table lists this clonotype with a few counts. CDR3 amino acids: CASSRIAGGVRNEQFF. In DNA, the CDR3 is TGTGCCAGCAGCCGAATAGCGGGGGGTGTTAGGAATGAGCAGTTCTTC. V usage is TRBV3-1 and J usage is TRBJ2-1; 10 bases map to TRBD2. The CDR3 covers 16 residues. V was pared by 4 bases and J by 7 bases, with 10 bases of the junction left unmatched. Germline V gene lookup returns CDR1 LGHDT and CDR2 YNNKEL (reference sequence).

This clonotype has more than one count but fewer than ten. At one boundary the junction diverges from the germline segment, which might be a read error. The V and J genes are TRBV7-7 and TRBJ2-3; 10 nucleotides match TRBD2. This CDR3 contains 14 residues. Germline V lookup: CDR1 SSHAT, CDR2 FNYEAQ (reference sequence). The CDR3 DNA sequence: TGTGCTAGCAGCCCCGGGACTAGCGCAGATACGCAGTATTTT. This encodes CASSPGTSADTQYF.

This clonotype was counted between two and nine times. V is TRBV12-3 or TRBV12-4 and J is TRBJ2-5; 9 bases align to TRBD1. The CDR3 has 14 residues. J was trimmed by 5 bases and V by 6 bases; bases with no gene match: 7. DNA of the CDR3: TGTGCCAGCAGCGCCGGGACAGGGTTGGAGACCCAGTACTTC. Its protein is CASSAGTGLETQYF.

The rearrangement links TRBV11-2 to TRBJ2-3; 10 bases align to TRBD2. The CDR3 runs 18 residues. The germline gives CDR1 SGHAT, CDR2 FQNNGV. V was pared by 5 bases and J by 2 bases, with 13 bases of the junction left unmatched. The CDR3 here is CASSTGVAGGSYTDTQYF. CDR3 DNA: TGTGCCAGCAGCACAGGGGTAGCGGGGGGATCTTACACAGATACGCAGTATTTT.